The 17 T cell receptor beta chains in this list originate from one sample, sequenced in a study of vaccination effects on CD4 cells after COVID-19. With more than nine days of culture completed, CD4+ T cells were isolated. What these receptors recognize is not known. The assay was immunoSEQ multiplex PCR, and TCRdb's table has in-frame clones only and misses some. The table lists roughly 34,000 clones, about 70% of them singletons. Source: CD4+ T cells from PBMCs cultured without peptide, taken before COVID-19 vaccination. The origin of the receptors is a human donor who received a COVID-19 vaccine.

The chain uses TRBV29-1 and TRBJ1-1; 7 positions agree with TRBD1. The CDR3 extends over 12 amino acids. J gave up 5 bases and V 7 bases, and 7 bases lay outside the gene matches. The germline gives CDR1 SQVTM, CDR2 ANQGSEA. CDR3 DNA sequence: TGCAGCGCGTTACAGGGGCGGACTGAAGCTTTCTTT. Translating gives CSALQGRTEAFF.

A few counts support this clone. V gene TRBV19 combines with J gene TRBJ2-7; 7 bases align to TRBD1. The junction had 15 bases not matched to a gene; V was cut back by 6 bases and J by 4 bases. The CDR3 spans 16 residues. Germline CDR1 and CDR2: LNHDA and SQIVND (reference sequence). Written as DNA, the CDR3 is TGTGCCAGTAGCCCGCGCCAGACAGGGTACGGTTACGAGCAGTACTTC. Translation gives CASSPRQTGYGYEQYF.

This chain links TRBV4-1 with TRBJ2-7, with 7 bases matching TRBD2. The V gene's germline CDR1 is MGHRA and CDR2 YSYEKL. The V gene end was trimmed by 2 bases and the J gene end by 4 bases; junction bases not matched to a gene: 17. The CDR3 has 18 amino acids. CDR3 region: CASSQHFLGTSEGYEQYF. The CDR3 nucleotides are TGCGCCAGCAGCCAACACTTTTTGGGTACTAGCGAGGGTTACGAGCAGTACTTC.

V and J are TRBV7-9 and TRBJ2-5; tentative D call: TRBD2 (6 bases). CDR1 SEHNR and CDR2 FQNEAQ come from the germline V gene (reference sequence). CDR3 length equals 14 residues. The V end lost 7 bases, the J end lost 4 bases, and 16 bases lay between the germline ends. CDR3 protein: CASTYHGGGETQYF. CDR3 bases: TGTGCCAGCACGTATCACGGGGGAGGAGAGACCCAGTACTTC.

The chain combines TRBV7-8 with TRBJ2-7; possible D gene TRBD2, 5 bases. The germline V gene has CDR1 SGHVS and CDR2 FQNEAQ. The CDR3 loop spans 13 amino acids. V gave up 3 bases and J gave up 4 bases, with 10 bases separating them. Here the CDR3 DNA reads TGTGCCAGCAGCTTCGGACGGACTTACGAGCAGTACTTC. It encodes CASSFGRTYEQYF.

J is TRBJ2-2 and V is TRBV5-1, with D perhaps matching TRBD1 (5 bases). The V end lost 1 base, the J end lost 1 base, and 14 bases lay between the germline ends. The CDR3 length is 17 residues. The germline V gene has CDR1 SGHRS and CDR2 YFSETQ. The CDR3 DNA follows: TGCGCCAGCAGCTTGTATCAGGGAATGAGGAACACCGGGGAGCTGTTTTTT. It translates to CASSLYQGMRNTGELFF.

The rearrangement uses TRBV7-9 and TRBJ2-7, with TRBD1 matching over 10 bases. This CDR3 is built from 14 residues. CDR1 and CDR2 from the germline V gene are SEHNR and FQNEAQ (reference sequence). Trimming at V came to 5 bases and at J to 7 bases, leaving 8 bases not matched to a gene. CDR3 loop: CASSLRQGAREQYF. The CDR3, as DNA: TGTGCCAGCAGCCTCCGACAGGGGGCAAGGGAGCAGTACTTC.

V and J are TRBV29-1 and TRBJ1-1; maybe TRBD1 (5 bases). From germline, CDR1 is SQVTM and CDR2 ANQGSEA. The CDR3 has 13 residues. The V and J ends lost 6 bases and 0 bases respectively, with 11 bases between them. The CDR3 nucleotides are TGCAGCGTAGAGACAGCTATGAACACTGAAGCTTTCTTT. Translating gives CSVETAMNTEAFF. Complete variable domain (other parts from reference TRBV29-1 and TRBJ1-1): SAVISQKPSRDICQRGTSLTIQCQVDSQVTMMFWYRQQPGQSLTLIATANQGSEATYESGFVIDKFPISRPNLTFSTLTVSNMSPEDSSIYLCSVETAMNTEAFFGQGTRLTVV.

The rearrangement links TRBV10-3 to TRBJ2-1; no clear D. The CDR3 totals 15 residues. V lost 7 bases and J lost 4, with 17 bases in between. Per germline, CDR1 ENHRY and CDR2 SYGVKD. As DNA, the CDR3 is TGTGCCATCACCCCTGGCCGGGTCGGGTACAATGAGCAGTTCTTC. It is translated as CAITPGRVGYNEQFF.

V and J are TRBV18 and TRBJ2-7, with a weak D call TRBD1 (6 bases). V lost 3 bases, J lost 5 bases, and 14 bases lay in between. The CDR3 is made up of 14 amino acids. CDR1 and CDR2 from the germline V gene are KGHSH and LQKENI. The CDR3 region has the DNA TGTGCCAGCTCACCCCCGGGACAACCCAACGAGCAGTACTTC. This sequence encodes CASSPPGQPNEQYF.

The rearrangement links TRBV2 to TRBJ1-2; D perhaps matches TRBD1 (5 bases). Germline V gene data show CDR1 as SNHLY and CDR2 as FYNNEI. With 8 bases removed from V and 6 bases from J, the gap between germline ends came to 19 bases. The CDR3 runs 14 residues. As DNA, the CDR3 is TGTGCCAGCTCCCCGGGGGGGGGTAGGGATGGCTACACCTTC. Encoded protein: CASSPGGGRDGYTF.

This clone occurred a few times. The chain links TRBV7-8 to TRBJ1-5; a possible D gene is TRBD1 (6 bases). Germline V gene lookup returns CDR1 SGHVS and CDR2 FQNEAQ. Trimming cost V 4 bases and J 2 bases, with 18 bases left between them. This CDR3 comprises 17 residues. The CDR3 here is CASSYGQGRVGNQPQHF. CDR3 DNA: TGTGCCAGCAGCTACGGCCAGGGGCGTGTGGGCAATCAGCCCCAGCATTTT.

The chain carries TRBV10-1 and TRBJ2-2; TRBD1 agrees at 9 bases. In germline, CDR1 is WNHNN, CDR2 SYGVQD (reference sequence). The CDR3 sequence is 14 residues long. Losses at the gene ends were 7 bases for V and 6 bases for J; bases not matched to a gene: 6. Written as DNA, the CDR3 is TGCGCCAGCACGGACAGGGGCCCCGCCGGGGAGCTGTTTTTT. Translated: CASTDRGPAGELFF.

The V gene is TRBV6-5, the J gene TRBJ1-5, with 7 bases aligning to TRBD1. The V gene end was trimmed by 6 bases and the J gene end by 3 bases; junction bases not matched to a gene: 8. The CDR3 length is 15 residues. Germline V gene sequence: CDR1 MNHEY, CDR2 SVGAGI. The CDR3 coding sequence is TGTGCCAGCAGCATACAGGGGTTTACCAATCAGCCCCAGCATTTT. Translating gives CASSIQGFTNQPQHF.

V is TRBV7-9 and J is TRBJ1-2; 7 bases agree with TRBD1. The CDR3 is 12 residues long. Trimming cost V 6 bases and J 8 bases; bases outside gene matches: 6. Per the germline V gene, CDR1 is SEHNR and CDR2 is FQNEAQ (reference sequence). DNA for the CDR3: TGTGCCAGCAGTCAAACAGGGGTGGGCTACACCTTC. Amino acids: CASSQTGVGYTF.

The V gene is TRBV2, the J gene TRBJ2-7; D is uncertain. The V and J ends lost 8 bases and 1 base respectively, with 18 bases between them. The CDR3 spans 15 residues. The germline V gene has CDR1 SNHLY and CDR2 FYNNEI. The DNA of the CDR3 is TGTGCCAGCGTCAGTGGAACTATTTTTTCCTACGAGCAGTACTTC. Translated, it gives CASVSGTIFSYEQYF.

V and J are TRBV21-1 and TRBJ1-1. TRBV21-1 is tagged as a pseudogene. The CDR3 covers 16 residues. CDR3 protein: CASSKSGEPMNTEAFF. The CDR3 region has the DNA TGTGCCAGCAGCAAATCGGGGGAGCCTATGAACACTGAAGCTTTCTTT.